The rows below give T cell receptor beta chains drawn from one sample of a study of patients and donors after allogeneic stem cell transplantation. TCRdb redid the calling of the RT-PCR reads with MiXCR, one entry per CDR3 protein. The profile shows about 410,000 distinct CDR3 sequences, roughly 16% of them singletons. The material sequenced was blood, either unsorted or a sorted T cell fraction (not recorded which). These receptors were obtained from a human donor who was either an allogeneic HSCT recipient or a stem cell or donor lymphocyte infusion donor (not recorded which). It is not recorded whose cells these are; they may come from a transplant donor. Both conserved end residues are part of each CDR3. Fields, in order: clone size, V gene, J gene, D gene, CDR3 DNA, CDR3 protein. A D gene is named only where the DNA matches it firmly. Clone size is shown for a subset of rows, as once, few, many or a class of expanded clone.

>few|TRBV12-5|TRBJ2-5|.
TGTGCTAGTGGTTTGCTCGCCGAGGGGACCCAGTACTTC
CASGLLAEGTQYF
>.|TRBV15|TRBJ1-2|.
TGTGCCACCAGCAGAGATGTGGGGCCCCCTGGCTACACCTTC
CATSRDVGPPGYTF
>few|TRBV20-1|TRBJ2-3|.
TGCAGTGCTAGATCCCCCCGTGGGGGAGGCACAGATACGCAGTATTTT
CSARSPRGGGTDTQYF
>few|TRBV5-1|TRBJ1-3|TRBD1
TGCGCCAGCAGCCTTACAGGGGTCTACTCTGGAAACACCATATATTTT
CASSLTGVYSGNTIYF
>.|TRBV28|TRBJ2-7|.
TGTGCCAGCAGTTTGCACCCAACCCCGGGCTCCTACGAGCAGTACTTC
CASSLHPTPGSYEQYF
>.|TRBV25-1|TRBJ2-7|.
TGTGCCAGCAGTGCCGGACAGAGTTTCTACGAGCAGTACTTC
CASSAGQSFYEQYF
>.|TRBV14|TRBJ1-2|.
TGTGCCAGCAGCCACCCAGGGGCGAAGAACTATGGCTACACCTTC
CASSHPGAKNYGYTF
>many|TRBV12-3/TRBV12-4|TRBJ2-6|.
TGTGCCAGCAGTTTAGCGCCCGGGACTGGGGCCAACGTCCTGACTTTC
CASSLAPGTGANVLTF
>.|TRBV3-1|TRBJ1-1|.
TGTGCCAGCAGCCAAGGAGGGGGGGCGAACACTGAAGCTTTCTTT
CASSQGGGANTEAFF
>.|TRBV27|TRBJ1-3|.
TGTGCCAGCAGTTTACGGGCCGGAAACACCATATATTTT
CASSLRAGNTIYF
>many|TRBV12-3/TRBV12-4|TRBJ1-1|.
TGTGCCAGCCTAGGACCAGGGCCGAACACTGAAGCTTTCTTT
CASLGPGPNTEAFF
>.|TRBV11-3|TRBJ1-2|.
TGTGCCAGCAGCTTGTGGCAGTATGGCTACACCTTC
CASSLWQYGYTF
>.|TRBV7-2|TRBJ2-7|TRBD2
TGTGCCAGCAGCTTAGTTAGCGGGGGGGTCAGCTCCTACGAGCAGTACTTC
CASSLVSGGVSSYEQYF
>few|TRBV11-2|TRBJ2-7|TRBD2
TGTGCCAGCAGCTACGGGGGGACTATTCCCTACGAGCAGTACTTC
CASSYGGTIPYEQYF
>.|TRBV20-1|TRBJ1-5|TRBD1
TGCAGTGCTGGAAGGGACAGGGGTAATCAGCCCCAGCATTTT
CSAGRDRGNQPQHF
>.|TRBV7-7|TRBJ1-4|.
TGTGCTAGCAGCCCCGATAGGAGCGAAAAACTGTTTTTT
CASSPDRSEKLFF
>.|TRBV5-6|TRBJ1-3|.
TGTGCCAGCAGCTCCTTGTTTCTAGGGGTTGGAAACACCATATATTTT
CASSSLFLGVGNTIYF
>few|TRBV6-1|TRBJ2-6|TRBD1
TGTGCCAGCACCAAAGGACAGGGTTTATCTACTGGGGCCAACGTCCTGACTTTC
CASTKGQGLSTGANVLTF
>few|TRBV4-2|TRBJ2-2|TRBD2
TGTGCCAGCAGCCCAGGACTAGCGGGGGTGAACACCGGGGAGCTGTTTTTT
CASSPGLAGVNTGELFF
>.|TRBV11-2|TRBJ2-5|.
TGTGCCAGCAGCTTAGCCGGGAGTAAGCAAGAGACCCAGTACTTC
CASSLAGSKQETQYF
>.|TRBV4-3|TRBJ2-3|.
TGCGCCAGCAGCCCGGGGCCGGCAGATACGCAGTATTTT
CASSPGPADTQYF
>few|TRBV5-1|TRBJ2-5|.
TGCGCCAGCAGCGTGACAGGGCGGGGAGAGACCCAGTACTTC
CASSVTGRGETQYF